The 5 T cell receptor beta chains reported below all come from one sample, sequenced in a study of blood T cells in healthy people across ages. With a J-beta primer mix and a sample-barcoded 5' primer, a second PCR ran roughly 6 to 11 cycles. Each CDR3 protein gets one entry after TCRdb re-called the 5' RACE reads with MiXCR. Of approximately 770,000 distinct CDR3 sequences detected, roughly 64% appear once; the ten largest clones hold around 22%. Sequenced input: blood. Every receptor here comes from a man aged 25 to 40 in good health.

The chain carries TRBV5-1 and TRBJ1-2; D perhaps matches TRBD1 (5 bases). Trimming stripped 0 bases from V and 7 bases from J, with 10 bases between. The germline V gene encodes CDR1 SGHRS and CDR2 YFSETQ. CDR3 size: 13 residues. DNA of the CDR3: TGCGCCAGCAGCTTGGACCCAGACAGTGGCTACACCTTC. Its translation: CASSLDPDSGYTF.

This chain links TRBV4-2 with TRBJ2-4, with 10 bases fitting TRBD1. The closer fit of TRBJ2-7 to the DNA end suggests the J call may be wrong. CDR3 length equals 16 residues. CDR1 LGHNA and CDR2 YNFKEQ come from the germline V gene. CDR3 sequence: CASSQDRGGRSYEQYF. The CDR3 nucleotides read TGTGCCAGCAGCCAGGACAGGGGGGGACGGTCCTACGAGCAGTACTTC.

This clonotype was counted only a few times. V and J are TRBV7-2 and TRBJ2-7, with a possible D match to TRBD2 (6 bases). The CDR3 length is 18 residues. The germline gives CDR1 SGHTA, CDR2 FQGNSA. V lost 6 bases, J lost 2 bases, and 26 bases lay in between. The CDR3 spells CASRRDPSADPPTYEQYF. The CDR3, as DNA: TGTGCCAGCAGGCGAGATCCTAGCGCCGACCCTCCAACCTACGAGCAGTACTTC.

The chain is built from TRBV28 and TRBJ2-5; 8 bases line up with TRBD1. From germline, CDR1 is MDHEN and CDR2 SYDVKM. The CDR3 consists of 14 residues. J was trimmed by 11 bases and V by 6 bases; bases with no gene match: 14. The CDR3 bases are TGTGCCAGCAGCACAGGACAGGGCGATAGGGAGCAGTACTTC. Translating it yields CASSTGQGDREQYF.

This clonotype has a handful of counts. This chain uses TRBV28 with TRBJ2-3; D remains ambiguous. Germline V gives CDR1 MDHEN, CDR2 SYDVKM. This CDR3 contains 13 residues. V was clipped by 7 bases and J by 0 bases, with 8 bases between them. CDR3 loop: CASIGESTDTQYF. The CDR3 coding sequence is TGTGCCAGCATTGGTGAAAGCACAGATACGCAGTATTTT.